Shown below are 20 T cell receptor beta chains from a single sample sequenced in a study of blood T cell repertoires in COVID-19. Sequencing was performed with immunoSEQ multiplex PCR; in TCRdb, only in-frame clones are kept and a portion is missing. This table has fewer than 90,000 clones, approximately 75% appearing once. The sequencing input was peripheral blood. These receptors all come from a woman older than 75 with acute or convalescent COVID-19.

V gene TRBV7-8 combines with J gene TRBJ1-1; D remains unclear. This CDR3 is 14 amino acids long. Germline V lookup: CDR1 SGHVS, CDR2 FQNEAQ. The ends were cut back, 1 base at V and 1 base at J, with 7 bases in the middle. CDR3 sequence (DNA): TGTGCCAGCAGCTTAGGTCCTTGGAACACTGAAGCTTTCTTT. Translating it yields CASSLGPWNTEAFF.

The V and J genes are TRBV4-1 and TRBJ1-5, with 7 bases that match TRBD1. V lost 3 bases, J lost 3 bases, and 8 bases stayed unmatched. This CDR3 region has 16 residues. CDR1 is MGHRA, CDR2 YSYEKL, per germline. The CDR3 region is CASSHARDSYNQPQHF. The CDR3 DNA follows: TGCGCCAGCAGCCATGCTCGGGACAGCTACAATCAGCCCCAGCATTTT.

This clone is a singleton in its sample. This sequence joins TRBV9 and TRBJ1-5; no clear D. Germline V gene data show CDR1 as SGDLS and CDR2 as YYNGEE. The V end lost 4 bases, the J end lost 0 bases, and 14 bases lay between the germline ends. The CDR3 spans 16 residues. The chain's CDR3 is CASSPGSGHSNQPQHF. The CDR3 DNA is TGTGCCAGCAGCCCTGGGTCGGGTCATAGCAATCAGCCCCAGCATTTT.

The gene calls are TRBV4-2 and TRBJ1-6, with D hard to call. Between the trimmed V and J ends, which lost 0 bases and 10 bases, there was a span of 7 bases. The germline gives CDR1 LGHNA, CDR2 YNFKEQ. The CDR3 has 13 residues. CDR3 DNA: TGTGCCAGCAGCCAAGATACTTTCTCACCCCTCCACTTT. Translation gives CASSQDTFSPLHF.

V and J are TRBV6-5 and TRBJ1-5; D ambiguous. The CDR3 runs to 13 residues. Germline loops: CDR1 MNHEY, CDR2 SVGAGI. Trimming removed 4 bases at V and 0 bases at J, with 4 bases between. CDR3 nucleotide sequence: TGTGCCAGCAGTTTAAATAGCAATCAGCCCCAGCATTTT. Its protein product is CASSLNSNQPQHF.

The gene calls are TRBV5-1 and TRBJ2-7; D possibly corresponds to TRBD1 (6 bases). V was clipped by 0 bases and J by 4 bases, with 14 bases between them. Germline V lookup: CDR1 SGHRS, CDR2 YFSETQ. There are 15 residues in the CDR3. For the CDR3, the DNA is TGCGCCAGCAGCTTGGCCCCAGGCAGGGGTTACGAGCAGTACTTC. Protein product: CASSLAPGRGYEQYF.

This clone was counted between two and nine times. The same CDR3 is also encoded by other DNA sequences in this sample. The V gene is TRBV4-3, the J gene TRBJ1-2, with 9 bases lining up with TRBD1. The CDR3 spans 15 residues. Germline trimming cut 1 base from V and 5 bases from J; bases unmatched to any gene: 5. The germline V gene encodes CDR1 LGHNA and CDR2 YSLEER. CDR3 loop: CASSQARQGGYGYTF. The DNA of the CDR3 is TGCGCCAGCAGCCAAGCTAGACAGGGGGGGTATGGCTACACCTTC.

The V gene is TRBV6-6, the J gene TRBJ1-5; a weak D match, TRBD1 (6 bases). Trimming took off 9 bases at V and 11 bases at J, with 14 bases between the two ends. The CDR3 spans 11 residues. Germline V gene sequence: CDR1 MNHNY, CDR2 SVGAGI (reference sequence). The CDR3 spells CASRAGVAQHF. In DNA form, the CDR3 reads TGTGCCAGTAGGGCAGGGGTTGCCCAGCATTTT.

The chain has TRBV6-5 and TRBJ2-3; TRBD2 aligns across 8 bases. The CDR3 is 16 residues long. Germline CDR1 is MNHEY and CDR2 is SVGAGI. Losses at the gene ends were 1 base for V and 0 bases for J; bases not matched to a gene: 3. Written as DNA, the CDR3 is TGTGCCAGCAGTTACTACGGGGGGGCTAGCACAGATACGCAGTATTTT. Amino acid sequence: CASSYYGGASTDTQYF.

The rearrangement uses TRBV19 and TRBJ2-7, with D maybe TRBD2 (5 bases). The CDR3 length is 13 residues. Trimming shortened V by 5 bases and J by 2 bases, and 10 bases separated the two germline ends. Germline CDR1 reads LNHDA; CDR2 reads SQIVND (reference sequence). The DNA of the CDR3 is TGTGCCAGTAGTTCGAGGGTAACCTACGAGCAGTACTTC. It translates to CASSSRVTYEQYF.

This clone was recorded once. The gene calls are TRBV30 and TRBJ1-2; D remains unclear. The CDR3 runs to 13 residues. Deletions cut 5 bases from V and 8 bases from J, with 18 bases between. Per the germline V gene, CDR1 is GTSNPN and CDR2 is SVGIG (reference sequence). This CDR3 reads CAWGRGSSGGYTF. CDR3 nucleotides: TGTGCCTGGGGAAGAGGATCGTCGGGGGGCTACACCTTC.

This chain joins TRBV18 and TRBJ1-6; D remains unclear. The V and J ends lost 3 bases and 10 bases respectively, with 13 bases between them. Germline values: CDR1 KGHSH, CDR2 LQKENI. CDR3 size: 14 residues. CDR3 sequence: CASSPKESYSPLHF. The CDR3 nucleotides read TGTGCCAGCTCACCGAAAGAGTCCTACTCACCCCTCCACTTT.

The chain employs TRBV3-1 (or the pseudogene TRBV3-2) and TRBJ1-1, with 8 bases matching TRBD1. The CDR3 consists of 14 residues. V lost 1 base to trimming and J lost 4 bases; unmatched junction nucleotides: 2. The germline V gene encodes CDR1 LGHDT and CDR2 YNNKEL (reference sequence). The CDR3, as DNA: TGTGCCAGCAGCCAAGCACAGGGGGGCACTGAAGCTTTCTTT. It codes for CASSQAQGGTEAFF.

This rearrangement joins TRBV24-1 to TRBJ2-3, with 10 bases identical to TRBD2. V lost 5 bases to trimming and J lost 1 base; unmatched junction nucleotides: 8. The V gene's germline CDR1 is KGHDR and CDR2 SFDVKD. This CDR3 comprises 17 residues. The CDR3 sequence is CATSAPPGTSGTDTQYF. For the CDR3, the DNA is TGTGCCACCAGTGCCCCTCCCGGGACTAGCGGCACAGATACGCAGTATTTT.

The V call is TRBV6-6, the J call TRBJ1-2; D call uncertain. V lost 5 bases, J lost 4 bases, and 5 bases lay in between. The CDR3 is 11 residues long. From germline, CDR1 is MNHNY and CDR2 SVGAGI (reference sequence). In nucleotides, the CDR3 is TGTGCCAGCAGTCTGGCCTATGGCTACACCTTC. It specifies CASSLAYGYTF.

J is TRBJ1-4 and V is TRBV5-4; 7 bases are a match to TRBD1. CDR3 length equals 17 residues. Germline V CDR1 and CDR2: SGHNT, YYREEE (reference sequence). Germline trimming cut 4 bases from V and 0 bases from J; bases unmatched to any gene: 9. CDR3 nucleotide sequence: TGTGCCAGCAGCACCCAGGGACAGCTTGCAACTAATGAAAAACTGTTTTTT. This encodes CASSTQGQLATNEKLFF.

In its sample, this clone was seen a few times. V gene TRBV2 combines with J gene TRBJ1-2, with 7 bases lining up with TRBD1. The CDR3 runs 15 residues. CDR1 is SNHLY, CDR2 FYNNEI, per germline. Trimming took 6 bases from V and 5 from J; bases not matched to a gene: 12. The CDR3 loop is CASRGTDLRFYGYTF. The CDR3 bases are TGTGCCAGCAGGGGGACAGATCTCCGATTTTATGGCTACACCTTC.

CDR3 residues: CASSQEWGQAYGYTF. The CDR3 bases are TGCGCCAGCAGCCAGGAATGGGGACAGGCTTATGGCTACACCTTC. The chain combines TRBV4-3 with TRBJ1-2, with 8 bases aligning to TRBD1. The V gene end was trimmed by 3 bases and the J gene end by 5 bases; junction bases not matched to a gene: 8. This CDR3 has 15 amino acids. Germline CDR1 reads LGHNA; CDR2 reads YSLEER.

This clone is medium-sized within its sample. The chain has TRBV2 and TRBJ1-2; TRBD1 matches at 8 bases. The CDR3 spans 13 residues. Trimming at V came to 6 bases and at J to 8 bases, leaving 8 bases not matched to a gene. CDR1 and CDR2 (germline): SNHLY, FYNNEI. CDR3 coding DNA: TGTGCCAGCAGAGGGGACAGGCTGGCGGGCTACACCTTC. Translated, it gives CASRGDRLAGYTF.

This chain connects TRBV5-1 to TRBJ2-6; possible D gene TRBD1, 5 bases. Germline V gene sequence: CDR1 SGHRS, CDR2 YFSETQ. Between the trimmed V and J ends, which lost 0 bases and 1 base, there was a span of 5 bases. This CDR3 comprises 15 residues. CDR3 in DNA: TGCGCCAGCAGCTTGGGACAGTCTGGGGCCAACGTCCTGACTTTC. It translates to CASSLGQSGANVLTF.